This T cell receptor (beta chain) was recorded in a study (dated by TCRdb to the mid-2010s). About the full investigation: The study set out to test whether tumor-infiltrating Tregs in breast cancer get recruited from blood Tregs or are instead converted in situ from other CD4+ T cell subsets.

CD4+CD25+CD127-/low cells were isolated as Tregs. Tregs, naive and memory CD4+ T cells from tumor, blood and ipsilateral draining lymph nodes of about 5 breast cancer patients underwent full-length TCR alpha and beta sequencing. Ficoll density gradient centrifugation was used to isolate mononuclear cells from lymph nodes or from 50 ml of peripheral blood. Sorted cell populations were confirmed by FACS to exceed 90% purity. According to the germline V gene, CDR1 reads MGHRA and CDR2 reads YSYEKL. The CDR3 covers 14 residues, taking in both the cysteine and the phenylalanine. The kept DNA is CDR3 alone, 42 bases in frame from the first base. Results and caveats for the whole study, not just this receptor: In terms of TCR gene usage, tumor memory CD4+ T cells clustered together with blood and lymph node memory CD4+ cells, as well as with lymph node naive CD4+ cells. The greatest overlap of tumor-infiltrating Treg TCR alpha and beta sequences was with tumor naive CD4+ T cells, followed next by blood naive CD4+ T cells. Rather than covering whole repertoires, validation in the larger cohort was restricted to a single TCR beta V-J rearrangement.

With respect to this clonotype: Its antigen has not been determined. One base away lies a much larger clone, so this may be a sequencing read error.

Full-length TCR variable regions were amplified by 5' RACE PCR with constant-region reverse primers, followed by semi-nested PCR with Nested Universal Primer A. Using the ReliaPrep RNA Cell Miniprep System, total RNA was extracted, and the SMARTer RACE 5'/3' Kit was then used to reverse transcribe the RNA into 5'RACE-ready cDNA. An Illumina MiSeq was used to sequence the full-length TCR alpha and beta libraries, which had been barcoded with multiplex adaptors. Per the authors' processing: For each of nine subset-tissue groups, sequencing data from the five patients were combined, and the groups were compared by unsupervised clustering of TCR gene usage. The Morisita-Horn index, with shared sequences weighted by their contribution to each repertoire, was used to calculate repertoire similarity. TCRdb passed the public sequencing reads through fastp at Q25 and MiXCR, retaining productive beta sequences. Rows merge per CDR3 protein into single entries with the most common DNA and genes. TCRdb's processing, not the authors' own work, is the source of the V and J calls. For this sample the table gives around 44,000 distinct CDR3 sequences, of which about 20% were detected only once. Of the sample, more than 4% falls within the top ten clones.

The TCR originated in a female donor with breast cancer. The chain uses TRBV4-1 and TRBJ2-3; TRBD2 is a possible D gene, resting on 6 matching bases. The sample comprised Tregs sorted from blood. The nucleotide sequence reads as follows: TGCACCAGCAGTCTTGAGGCGGGGCCAGATACGCAGTATTTT. It codes for CTSSLEAGPDTQYF.